Sequencing of this TCR beta chain was carried out in a study of beta chain features in type 1 diabetes. Study-wide context: Examination of sorted cells across all samples involved roughly 100 million cells. Study findings and constraints: Among patients with Type 1 diabetes, TCRB CDR3s were moderately but significantly shorter in every one of the four CD4+ subsets.

Regarding this clone: Its antigen is not identified.

Germline V CDR1 and CDR2: MGHRA, YSYEKL. The CDR3 sequence is 15 residues long. V was cut by 0 bases and J by 7 bases, with 12 bases left in between. In all sorted populations, purity surpassed 98%. cDNA synthesis used the whole RNA isolate, giving expressed TCRB sequences. Sequencing was performed with immunoSEQ multiplex PCR; in TCRdb, only in-frame clones are kept and a portion is missing. This table has 55,000 to 85,000 clones, approximately 47% appearing once. The V and J genes are TRBV4-1 and TRBJ2-2; D is possibly TRBD1 (5 bases). The source is a man aged 25 to 45 with type 1 diabetes. The sequenced sample consisted of central memory CD4+ T cells from blood. The CDR3 nucleotides read TGCGCCAGCAGCCAAGACCTTACTCAGGGCGGGGAGCTGTTTTTT. This gives the protein CASSQDLTQGGELFF.